The rows below give T cell receptor beta chains drawn from one sample of a study of blood T cells in healthy people across ages. TCRdb reanalysed the 5' RACE reads using MiXCR and keeps one entry per CDR3 protein. The sample has about 780,000 distinct CDR3 sequences; roughly 24% are singletons. These data also featured in a second study, about T cells of mothers and their children.

Sequenced sample: blood. Receptors originate from a boy aged 10-17 years in good health. The CDR3 runs from the conserved cysteine through the conserved F or W. The D gene is left open where the match is weak. Some rows mark clone size as missing; the rest say once, few, many or name a class of expanded clone.

J gene	D gene	V gene	clone size	CDR3 protein	CDR3 DNA
TRBJ2-5	.	TRBV18	few	CASSPQDRQETQYF	TGTGCCAGCTCACCACAAGACCGCCAAGAGACCCAGTACTTC
TRBJ2-2	TRBD1	TRBV7-9	few	CASSYRDRDAGELFF	TGTGCCAGCAGCTACCGGGACAGGGATGCCGGGGAGCTGTTTTTT
TRBJ1-3	.	TRBV5-6	few	CASSSTGPSGNTIYF	TGTGCCAGCAGCTCCACAGGACCCTCTGGAAACACCATATATTTT
TRBJ2-5	.	TRBV28	few	CASSFLLQAFQETQYF	TGTGCCAGCAGTTTTCTCTTGCAGGCTTTCCAAGAGACCCAGTACTTC
TRBJ2-5	.	TRBV7-2	few	CASSWAIRETQYF	TGTGCCAGCAGCTGGGCCATTAGGGAGACCCAGTACTTC
TRBJ1-2	.	TRBV9	.	CASSVGLGGYTF	TGTGCCAGCAGCGTAGGTTTGGGGGGCTACACCTTC
TRBJ2-3	TRBD2	TRBV5-1	few	CASSSFAGGHSTDTQYF	TGCGCCAGCAGCTCCTTCGCGGGGGGCCATAGCACAGATACGCAGTATTTT
TRBJ2-7	TRBD1	TRBV4-1	few	CASSRPGQVPSYEQYF	TGCGCCAGCAGTCGGCCCGGACAGGTCCCTTCCTACGAGCAGTACTTC
TRBJ2-7	.	TRBV7-2	.	CASSPWTLTYEQYF	TGTGCCAGCAGCCCATGGACATTGACCTACGAGCAGTACTTC
TRBJ2-4	TRBD1	TRBV6-1	few	CASSPQGVAKNIQYF	TGTGCCAGCAGTCCTCAGGGGGTGGCCAAAAACATTCAGTACTTC
TRBJ1-3	.	TRBV12-3/TRBV12-4	.	CASSPLGVTGNTIYF	TGTGCCAGCAGTCCTCTAGGGGTCACTGGAAACACCATATATTTT
TRBJ2-5	.	TRBV10-2	few	CASSGVPKETQYF	TGCGCCAGCAGCGGAGTTCCGAAAGAGACCCAGTACTTC
TRBJ2-7	.	TRBV7-2	.	CASSLGQVPYEQYF	TGTGCCAGCAGCTTAGGGCAGGTTCCCTACGAGCAGTACTTC
TRBJ1-5	.	TRBV7-9	once	CASGLTNQPQHF	TGTGCCAGCGGCCTGACGAATCAGCCCCAGCATTTT
TRBJ2-1	.	TRBV12-3/TRBV12-4	many	CASSSGGGPYNEQFF	TGTGCCAGCAGTTCAGGAGGGGGGCCATACAATGAGCAGTTCTTC
TRBJ2-5	.	TRBV5-1	few	CASSLAVQRQGIETQYF	TGCGCCAGCAGCTTGGCCGTCCAGAGGCAGGGGATTGAGACCCAGTACTTC
TRBJ1-3	.	TRBV29-1	.	CSGRDVGNTIYF	TGCAGCGGCCGGGACGTTGGAAACACCATATATTTT
TRBJ2-2	.	TRBV20-1	.	CSANRANTGEPFF	TGCAGTGCTAATAGGGCGAACACCGGGGAGCCGTTTTTT
TRBJ2-7	TRBD1	TRBV30	few	CAWSVQGTSYEQYF	TGTGCCTGGAGTGTACAGGGGACCTCCTACGAGCAGTACTTC
TRBJ2-2	.	TRBV5-1	.	CASSLDRSGTGELFF	TGCGCCAGCAGCTTGGACAGGTCGGGCACCGGGGAGCTGTTCTTT
TRBJ1-5	.	TRBV6-5	few	CASSYSKGADQPQHF	TGTGCCAGCAGTTACTCGAAAGGGGCAGATCAGCCCCAGCATTTT
TRBJ1-4	TRBD1	TRBV12-3/TRBV12-4	few	CASTPGQPNEKLLF	TGTGCCAGCACTCCGGGACAGCCCAATGAAAAACTGCTTTTT
TRBJ2-7	.	TRBV12-3/TRBV12-4	.	CASKDRHEQYF	TGTGCCAGCAAGGACCGGCACGAGCAGTACTTC
TRBJ2-1	.	TRBV5-1	few	CASSLDYRKFF	TGCGCCAGCAGCTTGGACTATCGTAAGTTCTTC
TRBJ1-4	.	TRBV3-1	few	CASSQVLGTREKLFF	TGTGCCAGCAGCCAAGTTCTAGGGACTCGGGAAAAACTGTTTTTT
TRBJ2-5	.	TRBV5-5	.	CASSLGLGGSQETQYF	TGTGCCAGCAGCTTGGGGTTGGGGGGATCACAAGAGACCCAGTACTTC
TRBJ2-1	TRBD1	TRBV27	.	CASSQAGQGAYNEQFF	TGTGCCAGCAGTCAAGCCGGACAGGGAGCATACAACGAGCAGTTCTTC
TRBJ2-5	.	TRBV10-3	.	CAISESAPVGGFYTETQYF	TGTGCCATCAGTGAGTCAGCTCCAGTGGGAGGCTTCTATACAGAGACCCAGTACTTC
TRBJ2-4	TRBD2	TRBV18	few	CASSPRLAGAWDIQYF	TGTGCCAGCTCACCAAGGCTAGCGGGGGCCTGGGACATTCAGTACTTC
TRBJ2-3	TRBD1	TRBV6-6	.	CASRSAGTAPQTDTQYF	TGTGCCAGCAGATCCGCCGGGACAGCCCCGCAGACAGATACGCAGTATTTT
TRBJ2-3	.	TRBV12-3/TRBV12-4	.	CASRINGGTDTQYF	TGTGCCAGCAGGATAAATGGGGGAACAGATACGCAGTATTTT
TRBJ2-3	.	TRBV29-1	.	CSVEGMSGENTDTQYF	TGCAGCGTTGAAGGAATGTCGGGGGAGAACACAGATACGCAGTATTTT
TRBJ1-4	.	TRBV20-1	few	CSARPEEKLFF	TGCAGTGCTAGGCCGGAGGAAAAACTGTTTTTT
TRBJ2-5	TRBD1	TRBV28	.	CASSTQGTETQYF	TGTGCCAGCAGTACACAGGGGACAGAGACCCAGTACTTC
TRBJ2-1	TRBD2	TRBV20-1	.	CSLAGASGFYNEQFF	TGCAGTTTAGCCGGAGCTAGCGGGTTCTACAATGAGCAGTTCTTC
TRBJ1-1	.	TRBV5-1	few	CASSLGGGSNTEAFF	TGCGCCAGCAGCTTGGGGGGCGGATCGAACACTGAAGCTTTCTTT
TRBJ2-3	TRBD1	TRBV2	.	CASSRQGTADTQYF	TGTGCCAGCAGTAGACAGGGTACGGCAGATACGCAGTATTTT
TRBJ1-1	.	TRBV10-3	.	CAISDETVNTEAFF	TGTGCCATCAGTGATGAGACGGTGAACACTGAAGCTTTCTTT
TRBJ2-7	.	TRBV10-2	.	CASSEHLRASSYEQYF	TGCGCCAGCAGTGAGCACCTTAGGGCCTCCTCCTACGAGCAGTACTTC
TRBJ2-7	TRBD2	TRBV20-1	few	CSATGLAGGPRYEQYF	TGCAGTGCTACTGGACTAGCGGGGGGGCCTAGGTACGAGCAGTACTTC
TRBJ2-5	.	TRBV20-1	few	CSARGGQNQETQYF	TGCAGTGCTAGAGGAGGACAGAATCAAGAGACCCAGTACTTC
TRBJ1-6	TRBD1	TRBV12-3/TRBV12-4	few	CASSLRGQGIALHF	TGTGCCAGCAGTTTAAGGGGACAGGGGATAGCCCTCCACTTT
TRBJ1-2	TRBD1	TRBV6-1	.	CASSARTGGNYGYTF	TGTGCCAGCAGTGCGAGGACAGGGGGCAACTATGGCTACACCTTC
TRBJ2-1	.	TRBV6-1	.	CAILGGGRRVLEQFF	TGTGCCATTCTCGGGGGTGGCAGGCGGGTTCTTGAGCAGTTCTTC
TRBJ2-7	TRBD1	TRBV5-1	few	CASSHDRGEQYF	TGCGCCAGCAGCCACGACAGGGGCGAGCAGTACTTC
TRBJ1-2	.	TRBV5-1	few	CASSLADRINEGYTF	TGCGCCAGCAGCTTGGCCGACAGGATAAACGAAGGCTACACCTTC
TRBJ2-7	TRBD2	TRBV3-1	.	CASSQGGSGGYEQYF	TGTGCCAGCAGCCAAGGAGGAAGCGGGGGCTACGAGCAGTACTTC
TRBJ2-5	TRBD2	TRBV20-1	few	CSASKAGVEETQYF	TGCAGTGCTAGCAAAGCGGGGGTGGAAGAGACCCAGTACTTC
TRBJ2-1	TRBD1	TRBV7-9	.	CASSGTGTGIREQFF	TGTGCCAGCAGCGGGACGGGGACAGGGATCCGTGAGCAGTTCTTC
TRBJ2-7	.	TRBV29-1	.	CSVGSGEYEQYF	TGCAGCGTTGGGTCAGGGGAGTACGAGCAGTACTTC
TRBJ2-5	TRBD2	TRBV28	once	CASSSVRSGGTQETQYF	TGTGCCAGCAGTTCCGTGCGTAGCGGGGGGACCCAAGAGACCCAGTACTTC
TRBJ1-1	.	TRBV30	few	CAWSLGMNTEAFF	TGTGCCTGGAGCCTGGGAATGAACACTGAAGCTTTCTTT
TRBJ1-4	.	TRBV12-3/TRBV12-4	.	CASSLSPTSKLFF	TGTGCCAGCAGTCTCTCTCCGACCTCAAAACTGTTTTTT
TRBJ1-2	TRBD1	TRBV12-3/TRBV12-4	.	CAIVRQGEAYGYTF	TGTGCCATCGTCCGACAGGGAGAGGCCTATGGCTACACCTTC
TRBJ2-2	.	TRBV12-3/TRBV12-4	few	CASSAGVITGELFF	TGTGCCAGCAGTGCTGGGGTTATCACCGGGGAGCTGTTTTTT
TRBJ1-6	TRBD1	TRBV5-1	.	CAGSRQGQNSPLHF	TGCGCCGGCAGCCGACAGGGCCAGAATTCACCCCTCCACTTT
TRBJ1-2	TRBD1	TRBV6-1	.	CASSEVGQPYGYTF	TGTGCCAGCAGTGAAGTGGGACAGCCCTATGGCTACACCTTC
TRBJ1-2	.	TRBV9	.	CASSVEESFYGYTF	TGTGCCAGCAGCGTAGAGGAAAGTTTCTATGGCTACACCTTC
TRBJ2-5	.	TRBV7-9	.	CASSLKEVQETQYF	TGTGCCAGCAGCTTAAAGGAGGTTCAAGAGACCCAGTACTTC
TRBJ2-5	TRBD2	TRBV5-1	many	CASSLGPGGETQYF	TGTGCCAGCAGCCTAGGACCGGGGGGTGAGACCCAGTACTTC